These 10 T cell receptor beta chains were sequenced from one sample in a study of blood T cell repertoires in COVID-19. Using immunoSEQ multiplex PCR, the repertoire was profiled, and TCRdb retains in-frame clones only, with some absent. The table has some 240,000 clones, 80% to 95% seen once; the top ten hold around 0.84%. Input material: peripheral blood. The receptors here all came from a man in his sixties with COVID-19, enrolled during active disease.

V gene TRBV11-1 combines with J gene TRBJ2-1, with TRBD2 matching over 11 bases. Germline assignment: CDR1 SGHAT and CDR2 FQDESV (reference sequence). There are 15 residues in the CDR3. V was pared by 3 bases and J by 3 bases, with 1 base of the junction left unmatched. The CDR3 nucleotides read TGTGCCAGCAGCTTCCTAGCGGGAGGCTACAATGAGCAGTTCTTC. This sequence encodes CASSFLAGGYNEQFF.

This chain uses TRBV24-1 with TRBJ1-2, with 7 bases matching TRBD1. This CDR3 has 18 residues. V lost 4 bases and J lost 4; bases outside the gene matches: 17. Germline-derived CDR1 and CDR2 are KGHDR and SFDVKD. The CDR3 coding sequence is TGTGCCACCAGTGACATCCCAAGACAGGGCCTATATGTCTATGGCTACACCTTC. As protein: CATSDIPRQGLYVYGYTF.

This chain joins TRBV7-9 and TRBJ1-5; TRBD1 matches at 8 bases. The germline CDR1 and CDR2 sequences are SEHNR and FQNEAQ (reference sequence). The CDR3 sequence is 14 residues long. The junction had 6 bases not matched to a gene; V was cut back by 5 bases and J by 6 bases. The DNA of the CDR3 is TGTGCCAGCAGCCCCCTAACAGGGGGTCAGCCCCAGCATTTT. Amino acids: CASSPLTGGQPQHF.

This chain uses TRBV5-4 with TRBJ1-2; TRBD1 is a possible D gene (6 bases). V was trimmed by 0 bases and J by 2 bases, leaving 14 bases between them. The length of the CDR3 is 16 residues. In germline, CDR1 is SGHNT, CDR2 YYREEE (reference sequence). The CDR3 DNA sequence: TGTGCCAGCAGCTTGGGGGCGACAGGAAAAAACTATGGCTACACCTTC. Translated: CASSLGATGKNYGYTF.

This rearrangement joins TRBV3-1 (or the pseudogene TRBV3-2) to TRBJ1-2; D not certain. Germline loops: CDR1 LGHDT, CDR2 YNNKEL (reference sequence). V was cut by 1 base and J by 1 base, with 13 bases left in between. The CDR3 consists of 16 residues. CDR3 amino acids: CASSQVYLGGNYGYTF. The CDR3 DNA sequence: TGTGCCAGCAGCCAAGTTTACCTCGGCGGTAACTATGGCTACACCTTC.

The chain links TRBV18 to TRBJ2-2; TRBD2 agrees at 7 bases. Germline CDR1 and CDR2: KGHSH and LQKENI. CDR3 size: 17 residues. Losses at the gene ends were 6 bases for V and 0 bases for J; bases not matched to a gene: 10. CDR3 region: CASSRPTGLANTGELFF. The CDR3 DNA reads TGTGCCAGCTCCCGCCCGACCGGACTAGCGAACACCGGGGAGCTGTTTTTT.

The chain combines TRBV15 with TRBJ2-5, with 7 bases lining up with TRBD2. The CDR3 length is 16 residues. The germline gives CDR1 LNHNV, CDR2 YYDKDF (reference sequence). The trim removed 0 bases at V and 2 bases at J, leaving 6 bases unmatched. CDR3 region: CATSRDRRERQETQYF. CDR3 sequence (DNA): TGTGCCACCAGCAGAGATCGGCGGGAGCGACAAGAGACCCAGTACTTC.

This chain links TRBV19 with TRBJ2-3; TRBD2 agrees at 7 bases. Germline assignment: CDR1 LNHDA and CDR2 SQIVND (reference sequence). The CDR3 runs to 14 residues. V dropped 7 bases and J dropped 6; count of bases not matched to a gene: 10. CDR3 sequence: CASNGGLGPDTQYF. The CDR3 bases are TGTGCCAGTAACGGGGGGTTAGGGCCCGATACGCAGTATTTT.

The rearrangement joins TRBV6-4 to TRBJ1-5; 7 bases align to TRBD1. V trimming: 11 bases; J trimming: 6 bases; junction bases outside the gene matches: 10. This CDR3 region has 13 residues. The germline V gene encodes CDR1 MRHNA and CDR2 SNTAGT. The chain's CDR3 is CASSVNRGQPQHF. Here the CDR3 DNA reads TGTGCCTCGTCCGTCAACAGGGGTCAGCCCCAGCATTTT.

To note about this clone: This same CDR3 is encoded by further DNA sequences in the sample. The chain employs TRBV5-1 and TRBJ2-2, with 8 bases identical to TRBD2. V lost 1 base, J lost 2 bases, and 1 base stayed unmatched. Germline assignment: CDR1 SGHRS and CDR2 YFSETQ. The length of the CDR3 is 15 residues. The CDR3 region is CASSLSGRNTGELFF. The CDR3 nucleotides are TGCGCCAGCAGCTTGAGCGGGAGAAACACCGGGGAGCTGTTTTTT.